This T cell receptor beta chain is from a study of cytomegalovirus exposure and HLA in healthy donors. Study findings and constraints: Follow-up analysis found HLA locus-dependent TCR association rates, highest for DRB1 and lowest for HLA-C. HLA allele associations emerged for around 15,000 TCR beta sequences in a later analysis, at 0.05 false discovery rate.

The primer mix had 60 Vbeta and 13 Jbeta primers. Profiling relied on immunoSEQ multiplex PCR, and the TCRdb table lists in-frame clones only, not all of them. In the table there are just over 150,000 clones, 75% to 90% of which are singletons. In regard to this clone: Its antigen is not known.

The TCR comes from a woman younger than 35 in good health and CMV-seronegative. Sequencing was done on a sample of PBMCs.

CDR3 loop: CASSSGQGGQPQHF. In nucleotides, the CDR3 is TGTGCCAGCAGTTCTGGACAGGGTGGCCAGCCCCAGCATTTT. The J gene is TRBJ1-5, the V gene TRBV28, with 8 bases matching TRBD1. V was pared by 4 bases and J by 7 bases, with 6 bases of the junction left unmatched. From germline, CDR1 is MDHEN and CDR2 SYDVKM. The CDR3 extends over 14 amino acids.